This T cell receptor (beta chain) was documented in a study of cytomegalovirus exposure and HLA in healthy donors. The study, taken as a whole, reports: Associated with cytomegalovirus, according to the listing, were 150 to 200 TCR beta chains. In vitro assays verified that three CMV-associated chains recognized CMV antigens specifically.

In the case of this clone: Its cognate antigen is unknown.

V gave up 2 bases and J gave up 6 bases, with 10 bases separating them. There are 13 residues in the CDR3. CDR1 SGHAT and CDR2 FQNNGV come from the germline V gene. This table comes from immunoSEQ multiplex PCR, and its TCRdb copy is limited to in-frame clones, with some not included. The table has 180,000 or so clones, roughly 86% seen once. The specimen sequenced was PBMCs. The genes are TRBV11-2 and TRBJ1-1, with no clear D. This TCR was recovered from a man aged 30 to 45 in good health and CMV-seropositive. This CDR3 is CASSLSGKPEAFF. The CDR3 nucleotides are TGTGCCAGCAGCTTAAGCGGAAAACCTGAAGCTTTCTTT. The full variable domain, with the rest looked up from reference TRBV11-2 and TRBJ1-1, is EAGVAQSPRYKIIEKRQSVAFWCNPISGHATLYWYQQILGQGPKLLIQFQNNGVVDDSQLPKDRFSAERLKGVDSTLKIQPAKLEDSAVYLCASSLSGKPEAFFGQGTRLTVV.